Below, one T cell receptor (beta chain) is given with its context. Produced via immunoSEQ multiplex PCR; TCRdb's table is partial and in-frame only. This sample yields about 45,000 clones, of which around 90% are seen a single time; under 2% belongs to the top ten. These data belong to a study of T cell changes during pregnancy in multiple sclerosis. This sample comprised peripheral blood, obtained in the first trimester of pregnancy. The TCR comes from a female donor with multiple sclerosis, enrolled in a pregnancy study.

In DNA form, the CDR3 reads TGCGCCAGCAGCCAAGGGGGGCCGGGGCCTCCAGAGACCCAGTACTTC. Translating it yields CASSQGGPGPPETQYF. V gene TRBV4-1 combines with J gene TRBJ2-5, with D possibly TRBD1 on 6 matching bases. V was shortened by 1 base and J by 4 bases, with 16 bases between the two germline ends. The germline CDR1 and CDR2 sequences are MGHRA and YSYEKL. This CDR3 is built from 16 residues.